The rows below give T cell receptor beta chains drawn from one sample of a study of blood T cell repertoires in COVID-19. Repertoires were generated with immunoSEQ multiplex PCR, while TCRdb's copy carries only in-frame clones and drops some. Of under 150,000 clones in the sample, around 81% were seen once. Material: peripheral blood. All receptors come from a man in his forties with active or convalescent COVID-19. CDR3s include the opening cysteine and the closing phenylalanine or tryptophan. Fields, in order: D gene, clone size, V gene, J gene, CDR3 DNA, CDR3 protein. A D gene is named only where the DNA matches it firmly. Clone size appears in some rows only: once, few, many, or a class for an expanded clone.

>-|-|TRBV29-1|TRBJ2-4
TGCAGCGTTGTTGGGGGGGCCATGGCCAAAAACATTCAGTACTTC
CSVVGGAMAKNIQYF
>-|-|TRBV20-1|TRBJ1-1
TGCAGTGCTGGTGCAGGGGTGAACACTGAAGCTTTCTTT
CSAGAGVNTEAFF
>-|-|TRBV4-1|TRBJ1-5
TGCGCCAGCAGCCAAGATACAGCTTATAGCAATCAGCCCCAGCATTTT
CASSQDTAYSNQPQHF
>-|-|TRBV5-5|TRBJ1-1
TGTGCCAGCAGCTTGGGCTGGGACAAAGCGAGCACTGAAGCTTTCTTT
CASSLGWDKASTEAFF
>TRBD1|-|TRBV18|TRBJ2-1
TGTGCCAGCTCACCCCCACAGACAGGGGGCAAGCAGTTCTTC
CASSPPQTGGKQFF
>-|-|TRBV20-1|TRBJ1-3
TGCAGTGCTAGTGCGGGGGCTGGAAACACCATATATTTT
CSASAGAGNTIYF
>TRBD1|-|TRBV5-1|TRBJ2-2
TGCGCCAGCAGCTCCGGGACAGGGGAAAGCACCGGGGAGCTGTTTTTT
CASSSGTGESTGELFF
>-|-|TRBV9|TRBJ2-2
TGTGCCAGCAGCGTAAGAGAACTAGCGAACACCGGGGAGCTGTTTTTT
CASSVRELANTGELFF
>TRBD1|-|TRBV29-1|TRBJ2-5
TGCAGCGTGGAGGACAGGGGGCAAGAGACCCAGTACTTC
CSVEDRGQETQYF
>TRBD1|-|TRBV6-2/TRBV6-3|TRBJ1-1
TGTGCCAGCAGTTTCGTCCGGGACAGGGGGAAGGTCACTGAAGCTTTCTTT
CASSFVRDRGKVTEAFF
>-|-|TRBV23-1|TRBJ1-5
TGCGCCAGCAGTCGCCTCCGGGCCCCGGGAATCCAGCCCCAGCATTTT
CASSRLRAPGIQPQHF
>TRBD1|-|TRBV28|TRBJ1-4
TGTGCCAGCAGTCCACCCGGGACAGGGAATGAAAAACTGTTTTTT
CASSPPGTGNEKLFF
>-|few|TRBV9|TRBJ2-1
TGTGCCAGCAGCGTAAACCGGGGGAGATCGGATGAGCAGTTCTTC
CASSVNRGRSDEQFF
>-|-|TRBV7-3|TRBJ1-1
TGTGCCAGCAGCTTATTCATGAACACTGAAGCTTTCTTT
CASSLFMNTEAFF
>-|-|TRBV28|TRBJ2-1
TGTGCCAGCAGTCCCCAGACGGCTAGCTCCTACAATGAGCAGTTCTTC
CASSPQTASSYNEQFF
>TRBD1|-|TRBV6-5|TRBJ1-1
TGTGCCAGCAGGCGGGACAGCGTGAACACTGAAGCTTTCTTT
CASRRDSVNTEAFF
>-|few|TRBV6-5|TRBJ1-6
TGTGCCAGCACCAGAGGACAGAGGGATTCACCCCTCCACTTT
CASTRGQRDSPLHF
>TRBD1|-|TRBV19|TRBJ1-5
TGTGCCAGTAGTACAAACAGGGGTAGCAATCAGCCCCAGCATTTT
CASSTNRGSNQPQHF
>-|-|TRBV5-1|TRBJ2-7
TGCGCCAGCAGCTTGGACGACTATAGCGAGCAGTACTTC
CASSLDDYSEQYF
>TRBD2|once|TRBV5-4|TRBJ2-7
TGTGCCAGCAGCTCGTCCCGGGCGGGGGGAGATGGGGGCGAGCAGTACTTC
CASSSSRAGGDGGEQYF
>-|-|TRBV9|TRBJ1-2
TGTGCCAGCAGCTCCAATAGCCCCGGCTACACCTTC
CASSSNSPGYTF
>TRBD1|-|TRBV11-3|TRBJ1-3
TGTGCCAGCAGCGAGGGGGCCGGAAACACCATATATTTT
CASSEGAGNTIYF
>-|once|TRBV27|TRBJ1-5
TGTGCCAGCGGGGGGTTAAGGGGCAATCAGCCCCAGCATTTT
CASGGLRGNQPQHF
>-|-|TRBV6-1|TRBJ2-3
TGTGCCAGCAGTGAGTGGGGGCCGGGCACAGATACGCAGTATTTT
CASSEWGPGTDTQYF
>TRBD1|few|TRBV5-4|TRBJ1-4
TGTGCCAGCAGCCGACAGGGAGTCGGCGCTAATGAAAAACTGTTTTTT
CASSRQGVGANEKLFF
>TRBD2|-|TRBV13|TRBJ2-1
TGTGCCAGCAGCTTACCGGGGGCGGGGGGCGCCGTGAAGCAGTTCTTC
CASSLPGAGGAVKQFF
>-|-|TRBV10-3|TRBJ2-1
TGTGCCATCAACGGGGGAAGCAATGAGCAGTTCTTC
CAINGGSNEQFF
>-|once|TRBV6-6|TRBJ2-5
TGTGCCAGCAGTCTCCGGAGGGGAGAGACCCAGTACTTC
CASSLRRGETQYF